Sequencing of this T cell receptor beta chain was carried out in a study of blood T cells in healthy people across ages. To note about this clonotype: Its antigen is undetermined.

Looked up from germline, CDR1 is LGHDT and CDR2 is YNNKEL (reference sequence). This CDR3 comprises 15 residues. V lost 1 base, J lost 0 bases, and 7 bases lay in between. Study outcomes and limitations: A greater number of naive CD4+ cells and higher diversity distinguished long-lived donors from aged donors.

A sample-barcoded 5' primer and a J-beta primer mix were used in a second PCR of about 6 to 11 cycles. TCRdb fed the 5' RACE reads into MiXCR, producing one record per CDR3 protein. The table records some 690,000 distinct CDR3 sequences, 22% of them present only once. This TCR came from a man aged 65 to 79 in good health. The V and J genes are TRBV3-1 and TRBJ1-5, with D hard to call. The sequenced sample was blood. The chain's CDR3 is CASSQGHHSNQPQHF. CDR3 nucleotides: TGTGCCAGCAGCCAAGGGCACCATAGCAATCAGCCCCAGCATTTT.